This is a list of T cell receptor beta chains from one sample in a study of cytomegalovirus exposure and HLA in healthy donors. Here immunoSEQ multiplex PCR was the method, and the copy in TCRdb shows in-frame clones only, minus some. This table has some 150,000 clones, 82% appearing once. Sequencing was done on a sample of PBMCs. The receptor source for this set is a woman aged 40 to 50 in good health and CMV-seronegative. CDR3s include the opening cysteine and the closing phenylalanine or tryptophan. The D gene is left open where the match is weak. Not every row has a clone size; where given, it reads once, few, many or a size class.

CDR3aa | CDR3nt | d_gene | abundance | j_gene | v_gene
CATTDSQETQYF | TGCGCCACGACAGACAGCCAAGAGACCCAGTACTTC | NA | NA | TRBJ2-5 | TRBV5-1
CASSVDERAREKLFF | TGTGCCAGCAGCGTAGATGAGAGGGCACGTGAAAAACTGTTTTTT | NA | NA | TRBJ1-4 | TRBV9
CASSSGTPTPNTGELFF | TGTGCCAGCAGCTCCGGGACACCTACACCGAACACCGGGGAGCTGTTTTTT | NA | NA | TRBJ2-2 | TRBV5-4
CSVAPTGHGEKLFF | TGCAGCGTTGCCCCTACAGGGCATGGCGAAAAACTGTTTTTT | NA | NA | TRBJ1-4 | TRBV29-1
CASTLLGGTEAFF | TGTGCCAGCACACTATTAGGGGGTACTGAAGCTTTCTTT | NA | NA | TRBJ1-1 | TRBV6-5
CASREQESQETQYF | TGTGCCAGCAGAGAACAGGAATCCCAAGAGACCCAGTACTTC | NA | NA | TRBJ2-5 | TRBV6-1
CASSLAGGVGTEAFF | TGTGCCAGCAGCTTAGCCGGGGGAGTGGGCACTGAAGCTTTCTTT | NA | NA | TRBJ1-1 | TRBV7-8
CASSQSPRAGQPQHF | TGCGCCAGCAGTCAAAGTCCCAGGGCGGGGCAGCCCCAGCATTTT | NA | few | TRBJ1-5 | TRBV23-1
CASSRRLVANEQYF | TGTGCCAGCAGTCGGCGACTAGTTGCCAACGAGCAGTACTTC | NA | NA | TRBJ2-7 | TRBV27
CASSPWEGEAFF | TGTGCCAGCTCACCATGGGAGGGTGAAGCTTTCTTT | NA | NA | TRBJ1-1 | TRBV18
CASSSRDRVNEQFF | TGTGCCAGCAGCTCCCGGGACAGGGTTAATGAGCAGTTCTTC | TRBD1 | NA | TRBJ2-1 | TRBV28
CASSETSNSGELFF | TGTGCCAGCAGCGAGACTAGCAACAGCGGGGAGCTGTTTTTT | TRBD2 | NA | TRBJ2-2 | TRBV2
CASSRTSISYNEQFF | TGTGCCAGCAGTCGTACTAGCATCTCCTACAATGAGCAGTTCTTC | NA | NA | TRBJ2-1 | TRBV28
CASSLLGTSGRLITKQYF | TGTGCCAGCAGCTTATTGGGGACTAGCGGGAGGCTAATTACGAAGCAGTACTTC | TRBD2 | NA | TRBJ2-7 | TRBV7-2
CASSLGASGANVLTF | TGTGCCAGCAGTTTAGGGGCTTCTGGGGCCAACGTCCTGACTTTC | NA | NA | TRBJ2-6 | TRBV28
CASRGDSFLDTQYF | TGTGCCAGCAGGGGGGACAGTTTTCTTGATACGCAGTATTTT | TRBD1 | NA | TRBJ2-3 | TRBV2
CASSQIKSGRNSEQYF | TGTGCCAGCAGCCAGATAAAGTCGGGAAGGAACTCCGAGCAGTACTTC | NA | NA | TRBJ2-7 | TRBV14
CASSALQGIDFYGYTF | TGTGCCAGCAGCGCCCTACAGGGGATAGACTTCTATGGCTACACCTTC | TRBD1 | once | TRBJ1-2 | TRBV7-9
CASSQSGRTESNYGYTF | TGTGCCAGCAGCCAATCGGGGCGGACAGAGTCTAACTATGGCTACACCTTC | NA | NA | TRBJ1-2 | TRBV16
CASSEAPAEGSYEQYF | TGTGCCAGCAGTGAGGCCCCAGCGGAGGGATCCTACGAGCAGTACTTC | NA | NA | TRBJ2-7 | TRBV27
CASSVAAGLQETQYF | TGTGCCAGCAGCGTGGCAGCGGGCCTACAAGAGACCCAGTACTTC | NA | NA | TRBJ2-5 | TRBV9
CASSEGGGRETQYF | TGTGCCAGCAGTGAAGGAGGGGGCCGGGAGACCCAGTACTTC | NA | NA | TRBJ2-5 | TRBV25-1
CSVDQSGQEVGTF | TGCAGCGTTGATCAATCGGGACAGGAGGTAGGGACCTTC | TRBD1 | NA | TRBJ1-2 | TRBV29-1
CASSPTRQGASYEQYF | TGTGCCAGCAGCCCTACTCGACAGGGGGCCTCCTACGAGCAGTACTTC | TRBD1 | NA | TRBJ2-7 | TRBV11-3
CASSVTDTGELFF | TGCGCCAGCAGTGTTACAGACACCGGGGAGCTGTTTTTT | NA | NA | TRBJ2-2 | TRBV10-1
CASRGDGTSYNYGYTF | TGTGCCAGTAGGGGGGACGGGACATCATATAACTATGGCTACACCTTC | NA | NA | TRBJ1-2 | TRBV19
CASSPGASTNEKLFF | TGTGCCAGCAGCCCCGGTGCCTCAACTAATGAAAAACTGTTTTTT | NA | NA | TRBJ1-4 | TRBV2
CASSVATGLQETQYF | TGTGCCAGCAGCGTAGCCACAGGGCTTCAAGAGACCCAGTACTTC | NA | NA | TRBJ2-5 | TRBV9
CASGASPVSGNTIYF | TGTGCCAGCGGGGCCAGTCCCGTCTCTGGAAACACCATATATTTT | NA | once | TRBJ1-3 | TRBV21-1
CASRPNRGGTEKLFF | TGTGCCAGCAGGCCTAACAGGGGAGGCACTGAAAAACTGTTTTTT | TRBD1 | NA | TRBJ1-4 | TRBV6-6
CASSAGQGSPLHF | TGTGCCAGCAGCGCAGGACAGGGCTCACCCCTCCACTTT | TRBD1 | once | TRBJ1-6 | TRBV9
CASSRWDRGLTIYEQYF | TGTGCCAGCAGCCGTTGGGACAGGGGGCTTACTATCTACGAGCAGTACTTC | TRBD1 | NA | TRBJ2-7 | TRBV7-8
CASSTKWAETQYF | TGTGCCAGCAGCACGAAGTGGGCGGAGACCCAGTACTTC | NA | NA | TRBJ2-5 | TRBV7-9
CASRERGLNTGELFF | TGTGCCAGTAGAGAAAGGGGGTTGAACACCGGGGAGCTGTTTTTT | NA | NA | TRBJ2-2 | TRBV19
CASSALGRQFF | TGTGCCAGCAGCGCTCTCGGGAGACAGTTCTTC | NA | NA | TRBJ2-1 | TRBV5-4
CASSQDTYEQYF | TGTGCCAGCAGCCAAGACACCTACGAGCAGTACTTC | NA | NA | TRBJ2-7 | TRBV5-6
CASSLAGAADTQYF | TGTGCCAGCAGCTTAGCGGGGGCGGCAGATACGCAGTATTTT | NA | NA | TRBJ2-3 | TRBV7-8
CASSRRGQAYEQYF | TGTGCCAGCAGCCGACGGGGACAGGCCTACGAGCAGTACTTC | TRBD1 | once | TRBJ2-7 | TRBV5-4
CASRLLAGRYEQYF | TGTGCCAGCAGGTTACTAGCGGGTCGATACGAGCAGTACTTC | TRBD2 | few | TRBJ2-7 | TRBV27
CASSVGPGEGQETQYF | TGTGCCAGCAGCGTAGGTCCAGGGGAGGGCCAAGAGACCCAGTACTTC | NA | NA | TRBJ2-5 | TRBV9
CASSKALIAEPYEQYF | TGTGCCAGCAGCAAAGCGCTGATAGCGGAACCCTACGAGCAGTACTTC | NA | NA | TRBJ2-7 | TRBV21-1
CASGTGREQPQHF | TGTGCCAGTGGGACAGGGCGAGAACAGCCCCAGCATTTT | TRBD1 | NA | TRBJ1-5 | TRBV19
CAWRTTGFFQETQYF | TGTGCCTGGAGAACAACAGGGTTTTTCCAAGAGACCCAGTACTTC | NA | NA | TRBJ2-5 | TRBV30
CASSVGYGSLSGELFF | TGTGCCAGCAGCGTAGGGTACGGGAGTCTCTCCGGGGAGCTGTTTTTT | NA | NA | TRBJ2-2 | TRBV9
CASSFYASGKSYNEQFF | TGTGCCAGCAGTTTTTACGCTAGCGGGAAGTCCTACAATGAGCAGTTCTTC | TRBD2 | NA | TRBJ2-1 | TRBV27
CASRPGTNEKLFF | TGTGCCAGCAGGCCGGGAACTAATGAAAAACTGTTTTTT | NA | NA | TRBJ1-4 | TRBV28
CASSKRTGAGNTIYF | TGTGCCAGCAGCAAACGGACAGGGGCGGGAAACACCATATATTTT | TRBD1 | NA | TRBJ1-3 | TRBV9
CASSIDRDRGSEDTEAFF | TGTGCCAGTAGTATAGATCGTGACAGGGGCTCGGAGGACACTGAAGCTTTCTTT | TRBD1 | NA | TRBJ1-1 | TRBV19
CASRGLYNEQFF | TGTGCCAGCCGAGGACTGTACAATGAGCAGTTCTTC | NA | NA | TRBJ2-1 | TRBV6-5
CASSQEGTNVRELFF | TGTGCCAGCAGCCAAGAAGGGACTAATGTCCGGGAGCTGTTTTTT | TRBD2 | NA | TRBJ2-2 | TRBV4-2
CASSRGAQETQYF | TGTGCCAGCAGCCGTGGGGCGCAAGAGACCCAGTACTTC | NA | NA | TRBJ2-5 | TRBV11-3
CASSFNIASQQFF | TGTGCCAGCAGTTTTAACATCGCTTCCCAGCAGTTCTTC | NA | once | TRBJ2-1 | TRBV27
CASSPHIWDRGTYEQYF | TGTGCCAGCAGCCCCCATATCTGGGACAGGGGGACTTACGAGCAGTACTTC | TRBD1 | NA | TRBJ2-7 | TRBV7-2
CASSHGQGANNEQFF | TGCGCCAGCAGCCATGGGCAGGGGGCGAACAATGAGCAGTTCTTC | TRBD1 | NA | TRBJ2-1 | TRBV4-3
CASSAQGSEQYF | TGTGCCAGCAGTGCACAGGGGAGCGAGCAGTACTTC | TRBD1 | NA | TRBJ2-7 | TRBV27
CASSADITLNYEQYF | TGTGCCAGCAGCGCGGACATTACCCTAAACTACGAGCAGTACTTC | NA | NA | TRBJ2-7 | TRBV9
CASSTIRQAEAFF | TGTGCCAGTAGTACCATAAGACAGGCTGAAGCTTTCTTT | NA | NA | TRBJ1-1 | TRBV19
CASSYRVGTGSSPLHF | TGTGCCAGCAGCTACCGCGTGGGGACAGGGAGTTCACCCCTCCACTTT | TRBD1 | NA | TRBJ1-6 | TRBV5-4
CASSETTSGEHNTGELFF | TGTGCCAGCAGTGAAACGACTAGCGGGGAACATAACACCGGGGAGCTGTTTTTT | TRBD2 | NA | TRBJ2-2 | TRBV6-1